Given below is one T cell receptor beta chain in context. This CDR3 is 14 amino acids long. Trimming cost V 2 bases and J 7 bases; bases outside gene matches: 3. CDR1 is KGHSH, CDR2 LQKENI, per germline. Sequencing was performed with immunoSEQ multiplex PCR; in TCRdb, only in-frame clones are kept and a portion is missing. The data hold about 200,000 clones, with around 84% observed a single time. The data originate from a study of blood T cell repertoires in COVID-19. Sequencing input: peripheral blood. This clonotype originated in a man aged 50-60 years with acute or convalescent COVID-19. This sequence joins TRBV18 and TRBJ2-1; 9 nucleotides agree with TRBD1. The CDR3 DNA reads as TGTGCCAGCTCACCAAACGGACAGGGGAATGAGCAGTTCTTC. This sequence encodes CASSPNGQGNEQFF.